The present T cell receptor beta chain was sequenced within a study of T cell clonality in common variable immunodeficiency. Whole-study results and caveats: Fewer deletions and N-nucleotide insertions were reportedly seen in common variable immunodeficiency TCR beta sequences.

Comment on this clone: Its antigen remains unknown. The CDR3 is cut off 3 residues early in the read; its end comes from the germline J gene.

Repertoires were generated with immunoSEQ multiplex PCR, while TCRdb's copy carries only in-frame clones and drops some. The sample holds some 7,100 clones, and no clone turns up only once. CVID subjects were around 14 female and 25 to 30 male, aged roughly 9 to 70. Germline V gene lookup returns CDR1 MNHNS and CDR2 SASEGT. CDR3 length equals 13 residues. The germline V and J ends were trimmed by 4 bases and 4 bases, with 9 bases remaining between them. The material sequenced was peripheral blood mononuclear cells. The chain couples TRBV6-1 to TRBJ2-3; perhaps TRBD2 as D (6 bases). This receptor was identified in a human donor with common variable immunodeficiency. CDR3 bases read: TGTGCCAGCAGTGTGACTAGTCCAGATACG. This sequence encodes CASSVTSPDT. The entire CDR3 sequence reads CASSVTSPDTQYF.